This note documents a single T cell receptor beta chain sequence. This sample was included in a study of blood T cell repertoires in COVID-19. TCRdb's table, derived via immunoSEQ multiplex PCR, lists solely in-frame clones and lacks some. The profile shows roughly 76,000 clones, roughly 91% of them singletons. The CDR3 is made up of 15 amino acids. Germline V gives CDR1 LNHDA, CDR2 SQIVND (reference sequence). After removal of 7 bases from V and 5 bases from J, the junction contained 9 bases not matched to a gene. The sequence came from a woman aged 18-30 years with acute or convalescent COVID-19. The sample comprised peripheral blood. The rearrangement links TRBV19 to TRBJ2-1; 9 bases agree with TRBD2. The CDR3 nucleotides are TGTGCCAGTACCCCCGGAGCGGGGGGACACAATGAGCAGTTCTTC. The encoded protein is CASTPGAGGHNEQFF.